This passage covers 8 T cell receptor beta chains from one sample sequenced in a study of blood T cell repertoires in COVID-19. Using immunoSEQ multiplex PCR, the repertoire was profiled, and TCRdb retains in-frame clones only, with some absent. The sample lists 200,000 to 250,000 clones, 90% occurring once. Sequencing used PBMCs or T cells enriched from blood (not recorded which). The receptors here all came from a man in his fifties who had been exposed to COVID-19.

The rearrangement uses TRBV7-2 and TRBJ1-4, with D possibly being TRBD1 (6 bases). Trimming cost V 5 bases and J 3 bases, with 13 bases left between them. CDR1 is SGHTA and CDR2 is FQGNSA in the germline V gene. CDR3 size: 15 residues. CDR3: CASSPQTGSNEKLFF. The CDR3 coding sequence is TGTGCCAGCAGCCCCCAGACAGGTTCTAATGAAAAACTGTTTTTT.

The V and J genes are TRBV19 and TRBJ1-2, with D tentatively TRBD1 (5 bases). V was cut by 6 bases and J by 7 bases, with 18 bases left in between. CDR1 LNHDA and CDR2 SQIVND come from the germline V gene (reference sequence). The CDR3 covers 14 residues. The CDR3 loop reads CASRTQGWVRGYTF. For the CDR3, the DNA is TGTGCCAGTAGGACCCAGGGTTGGGTGCGTGGCTACACCTTC.

The chain links TRBV7-8 to TRBJ2-5; no firm D call. V lost 3 bases to trimming and J lost 6 bases, with 8 bases between them. This CDR3 contains 12 residues. Germline CDR1 SGHVS, CDR2 FQNEAQ. The CDR3 DNA reads TGTGCCAGCAGCTTCTACGCAAAGACCCAGTACTTC. Translated, it gives CASSFYAKTQYF.

In nucleotides, the CDR3 is TGTGCCTGGAGTCCCACAGGGACAGATACGCAGTATTTT. Amino acids: CAWSPTGTDTQYF. J is TRBJ2-3 and V is TRBV30; possibly TRBD1 for D (6 bases). Trimming removed 2 bases from V and 3 bases from J, with 9 bases in between. Per the germline V gene, CDR1 is GTSNPN and CDR2 is SVGIG (reference sequence). The CDR3 is 13 amino acids.

The V call is TRBV5-1, the J call TRBJ2-7; D perhaps matches TRBD2 (7 bases). The CDR3 has 14 residues. The germline V gene encodes CDR1 SGHRS and CDR2 YFSETQ. Trimming pared 0 bases from V and 4 bases from J, leaving 11 bases between. The CDR3 sequence is CASSLAGGSYEQYV. DNA for the CDR3: TGCGCCAGCAGCTTGGCGGGGGGCTCGTACGAGCAGTACGTC.

The J gene is TRBJ1-2, the V gene TRBV4-2; no clear D. CDR1 and CDR2 from the germline V gene are LGHNA and YNFKEQ. Deletions cut 4 bases from V and 7 bases from J, with 16 bases between. There are 14 residues in the CDR3. The CDR3 protein is CASSRRGQDSGYTF. CDR3 nucleotides: TGTGCCAGCAGCCGCCGGGGTCAGGATAGTGGCTACACCTTC.

The gene calls are TRBV6-5 and TRBJ2-1, with 8 bases fitting TRBD2. CDR3 size: 14 residues. J lost 6 bases, V lost 2 bases, and 3 bases had no gene match. CDR1 and CDR2 from the germline V gene are MNHEY and SVGAGI. The DNA of the CDR3 is TGTGCCAGCAGTTACGGACTAGCAAGCAATGAGCAGTTCTTC. This codes for CASSYGLASNEQFF.

The V call is TRBV18, the J call TRBJ2-1; tentative D call: TRBD2 (6 bases). V was pared by 0 bases and J by 3 bases, with 15 bases between. This CDR3 spans 17 amino acids. Germline CDR1 reads KGHSH; CDR2 reads LQKENI. For the CDR3, the DNA is TGTGCCAGCTCACCACCGGGTCGGGGGTATGACTACAATGAGCAGTTCTTC. It codes for CASSPPGRGYDYNEQFF.